This T cell receptor (beta chain) was captured in a study of T cell responses to AZD1222 COVID-19 vaccine. In the study overall: Recipients boosted at about 4 weeks or about 12 weeks are pooled.

This clone has only a few counts. Its target is unknown. Study-wide results and caveats: Clonal diversity was possibly underestimated, and white British individuals and females predominated among donors. Only after the peak T cell response were repertoires sampled.

Method: immunoSEQ multiplex PCR; TCRdb's copy keeps in-frame clones and lacks some. The table has 98,000 or so clones, about 91% seen once; the top ten hold roughly a sixth. Germline-derived CDR1 and CDR2 are MNHNS and SASEGT. Trimming cost V 3 bases and J 3 bases, with 9 bases left between them. CDR3 size: 14 residues. The sequenced sample was peripheral blood, obtained on day 0 of AZD1222 vaccination. V gene TRBV6-1 combines with J gene TRBJ2-1; D might be TRBD1 (5 bases). This clonotype was sampled from an adult in good health. The CDR3 DNA is TGTGCCAGCAGTGAGACAGCGAACTACAATGAGCAGTTCTTC. Its protein product is CASSETANYNEQFF.